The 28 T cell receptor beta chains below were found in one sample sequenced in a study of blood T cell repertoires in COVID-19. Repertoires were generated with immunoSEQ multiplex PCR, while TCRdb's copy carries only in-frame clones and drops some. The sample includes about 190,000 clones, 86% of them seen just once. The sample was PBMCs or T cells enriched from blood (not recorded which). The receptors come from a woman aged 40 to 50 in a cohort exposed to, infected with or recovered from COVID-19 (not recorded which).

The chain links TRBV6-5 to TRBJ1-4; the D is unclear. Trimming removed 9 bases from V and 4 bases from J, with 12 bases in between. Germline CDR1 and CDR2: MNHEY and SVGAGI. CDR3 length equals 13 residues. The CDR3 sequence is CASESRSNEKLFF. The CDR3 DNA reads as TGTGCCAGTGAAAGTAGGAGTAATGAAAAACTGTTTTTT.

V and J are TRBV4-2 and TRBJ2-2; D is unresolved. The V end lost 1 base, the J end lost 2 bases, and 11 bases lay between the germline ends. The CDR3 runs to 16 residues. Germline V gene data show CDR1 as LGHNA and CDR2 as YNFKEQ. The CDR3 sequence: CASSQGGDLNTGELFF. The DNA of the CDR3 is TGTGCCAGCAGCCAAGGAGGTGACCTCAACACCGGGGAGCTGTTTTTT.

CDR3 in amino acids: CASSPSQTGGYKETQYF. The DNA of the CDR3 is TGCGCCAGCAGCCCGAGCCAGACAGGGGGATATAAAGAGACCCAGTACTTC. The rearrangement uses TRBV5-1 and TRBJ2-5; 9 bases match TRBD1. The CDR3 runs to 17 residues. Germline CDR1 is SGHRS and CDR2 is YFSETQ. V was clipped by 4 bases and J by 3 bases; unmatched bases: 13.

CDR3 nucleotides: TGTGCCAGCAGCTTTCGGCCGGGACTAGCGACAGATACGCAGTATTTT. This gives the protein CASSFRPGLATDTQYF. V usage is TRBV7-9 and J usage is TRBJ2-3; 10 bases are a match to TRBD2. The germline CDR1 and CDR2 sequences are SEHNR and FQNEAQ (reference sequence). The CDR3 spans 16 residues. Germline trimming cut 3 bases from V and 3 bases from J; bases unmatched to any gene: 6. Full variable domain (rest looked up from reference TRBV7-9 and TRBJ2-3): DTGVSQNPRHKITKRGQNVTFRCDPISEHNRLYWYRQTLGQGPEFLTYFQNEAQLEKSRLLSDRFSAERPKGSFSTLEIQRTEQGDSAMYLCASSFRPGLATDTQYFGPGTRLTVL.

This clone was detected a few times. CDR3 coding DNA: TGTGCCTGGAGTGTACTCTACGAGCAGTACTTC. Its protein product is CAWSVLYEQYF. J is TRBJ2-7 and V is TRBV30; D is undetermined. V lost 0 bases, J lost 3 bases, and 3 bases lay in between. Germline V gene sequence: CDR1 GTSNPN, CDR2 SVGIG (reference sequence). This CDR3 is 11 amino acids long. The full variable domain, in which reference TRBV30 and TRBJ2-7 provide the parts outside the CDR3, is SQTIHQWPATLVQPVGSPLSLECTVEGTSNPNLYWYRQAAGRGLQLLFYSVGIGQISSEVPQNLSASRPQDRQFILSSKKLLLSDSGFYLCAWSVLYEQYFGPGTRLTVT.

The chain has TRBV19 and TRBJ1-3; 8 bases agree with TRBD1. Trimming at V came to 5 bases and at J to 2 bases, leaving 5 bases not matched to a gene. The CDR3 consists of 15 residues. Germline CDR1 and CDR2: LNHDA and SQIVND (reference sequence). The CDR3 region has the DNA TGTGCCAGTAGTGCGGACAGGGAGCCTGGAAACACCATATATTTT. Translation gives CASSADREPGNTIYF.

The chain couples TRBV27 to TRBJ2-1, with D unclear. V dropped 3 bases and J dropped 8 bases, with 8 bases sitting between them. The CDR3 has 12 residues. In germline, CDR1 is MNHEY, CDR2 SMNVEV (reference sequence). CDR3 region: CASSFSGYEQFF. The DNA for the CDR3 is TGTGCCAGCAGTTTTTCAGGTTATGAGCAGTTCTTC.

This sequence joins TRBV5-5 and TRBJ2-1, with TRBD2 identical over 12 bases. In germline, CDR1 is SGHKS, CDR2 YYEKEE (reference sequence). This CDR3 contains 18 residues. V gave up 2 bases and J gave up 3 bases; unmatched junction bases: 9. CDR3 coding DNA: TGTGCCAGCAGCTTCCCTAGCGGGGGGGCCTGGGGCTACAATGAGCAGTTCTTC. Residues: CASSFPSGGAWGYNEQFF.

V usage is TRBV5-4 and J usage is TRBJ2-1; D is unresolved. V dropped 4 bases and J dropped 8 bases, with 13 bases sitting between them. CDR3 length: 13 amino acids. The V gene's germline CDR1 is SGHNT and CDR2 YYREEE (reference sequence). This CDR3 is CASSQSPVDEQFF. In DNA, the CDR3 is TGTGCCAGCAGCCAAAGCCCGGTCGATGAGCAGTTCTTC.

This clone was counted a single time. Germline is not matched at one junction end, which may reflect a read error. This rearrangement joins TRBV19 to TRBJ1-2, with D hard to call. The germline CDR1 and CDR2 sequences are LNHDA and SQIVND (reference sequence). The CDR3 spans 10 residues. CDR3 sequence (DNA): TGTGCCAGTAGTCCAACCTACCCTATCTTC. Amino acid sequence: CASSPTYPIF.

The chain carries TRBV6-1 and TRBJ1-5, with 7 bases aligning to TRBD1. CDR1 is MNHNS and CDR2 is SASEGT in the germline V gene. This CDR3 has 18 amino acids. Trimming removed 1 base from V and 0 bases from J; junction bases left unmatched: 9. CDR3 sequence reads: CASSEGAGGIYSNQPQHF. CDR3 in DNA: TGTGCCAGCAGTGAAGGGGCAGGGGGGATCTATAGCAATCAGCCCCAGCATTTT.

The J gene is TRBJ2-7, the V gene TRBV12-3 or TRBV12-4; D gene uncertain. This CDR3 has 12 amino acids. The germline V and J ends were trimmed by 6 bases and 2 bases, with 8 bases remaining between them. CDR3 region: CASSFLTYEQYF. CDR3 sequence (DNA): TGTGCCAGCAGCTTCCTAACCTACGAGCAGTACTTC.

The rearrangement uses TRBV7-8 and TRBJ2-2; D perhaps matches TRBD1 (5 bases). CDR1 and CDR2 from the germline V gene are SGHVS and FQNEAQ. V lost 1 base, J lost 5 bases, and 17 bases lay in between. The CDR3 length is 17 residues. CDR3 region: CASSLGRWTLGTGELFF. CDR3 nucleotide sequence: TGTGCCAGCAGCTTAGGAAGGTGGACATTAGGAACCGGGGAGCTGTTTTTT.

CDR3 sequence (DNA): TGTGCCAGCAGCTTAGGACATATCTACGAGCAGTACTTC. It codes for CASSLGHIYEQYF. The V call is TRBV7-2, the J call TRBJ2-7; no clear D gene. The CDR3 length is 13 residues. Germline CDR1 and CDR2: SGHTA and FQGNSA. The V end was cut by 1 base, the J end by 3 bases, with 7 bases between. Variable domain in full (rest from reference TRBV7-2 and TRBJ2-7): GAGVSQSPSNKVTEKGKDVELRCDPISGHTALYWYRQSLGQGLEFLIYFQGNSAPDKSGLPSDRFSAERTGGSVSTLTIQRTQQEDSAVYLCASSLGHIYEQYFGPGTRLTVT.

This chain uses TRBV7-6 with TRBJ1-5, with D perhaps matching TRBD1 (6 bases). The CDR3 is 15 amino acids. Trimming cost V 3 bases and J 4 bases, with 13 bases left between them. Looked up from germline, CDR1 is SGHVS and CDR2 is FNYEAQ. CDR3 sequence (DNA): TGTGCCAGCAGCTTGACAGGACGGACAAATCAGCCCCAGCATTTT. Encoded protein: CASSLTGRTNQPQHF.

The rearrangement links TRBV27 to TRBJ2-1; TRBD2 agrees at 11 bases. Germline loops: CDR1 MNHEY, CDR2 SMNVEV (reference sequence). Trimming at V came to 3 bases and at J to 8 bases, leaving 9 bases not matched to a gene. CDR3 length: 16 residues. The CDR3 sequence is CASSFLAGGLGDEQFF. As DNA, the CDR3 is TGTGCCAGCAGTTTTTTAGCGGGGGGGCTTGGGGATGAGCAGTTCTTC.

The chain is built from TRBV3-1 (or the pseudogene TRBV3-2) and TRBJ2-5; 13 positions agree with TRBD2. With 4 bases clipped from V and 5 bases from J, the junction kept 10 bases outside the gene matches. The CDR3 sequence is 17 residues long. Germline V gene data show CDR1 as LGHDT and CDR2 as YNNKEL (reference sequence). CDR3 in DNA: TGTGCCAGCAGCCGCCGACTAGCGGGGGGCCCCAAGGAGACCCAGTACTTC. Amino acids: CASSRRLAGGPKETQYF.

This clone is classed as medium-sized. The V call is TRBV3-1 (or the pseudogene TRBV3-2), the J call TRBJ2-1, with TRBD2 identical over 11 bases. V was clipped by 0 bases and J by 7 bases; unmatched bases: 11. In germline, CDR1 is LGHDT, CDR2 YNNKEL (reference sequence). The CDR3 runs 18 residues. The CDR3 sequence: CASSQDLIELAGANEQFF. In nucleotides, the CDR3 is TGTGCCAGCAGCCAAGATCTGATAGAACTAGCGGGAGCTAATGAGCAGTTCTTC.

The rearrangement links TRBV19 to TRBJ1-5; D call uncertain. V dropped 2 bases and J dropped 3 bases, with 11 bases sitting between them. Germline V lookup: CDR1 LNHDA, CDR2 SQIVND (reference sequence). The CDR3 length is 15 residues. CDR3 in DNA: TGTGCCAGTAGTATATTATCCAGTTACAATCAGCCCCAGCATTTT. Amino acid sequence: CASSILSSYNQPQHF.

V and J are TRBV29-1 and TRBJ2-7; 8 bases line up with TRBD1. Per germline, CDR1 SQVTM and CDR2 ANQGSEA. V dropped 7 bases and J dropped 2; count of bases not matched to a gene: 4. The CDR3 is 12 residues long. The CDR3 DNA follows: TGCAGCGCCCAACAGGGGGCCTACGAGCAGTACTTC. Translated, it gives CSAQQGAYEQYF.

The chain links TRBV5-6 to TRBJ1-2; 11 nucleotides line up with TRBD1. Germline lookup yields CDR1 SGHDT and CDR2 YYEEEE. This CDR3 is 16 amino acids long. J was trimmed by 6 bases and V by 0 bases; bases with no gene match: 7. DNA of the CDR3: TGTGCCAGCAGCTTGGGTTTAGGACAGGGGGCTGATGGCTACACCTTC. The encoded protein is CASSLGLGQGADGYTF.

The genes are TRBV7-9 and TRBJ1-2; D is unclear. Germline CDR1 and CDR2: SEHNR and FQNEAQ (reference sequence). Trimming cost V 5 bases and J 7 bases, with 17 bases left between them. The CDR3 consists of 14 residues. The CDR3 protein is CASSPGWGVRGYTF. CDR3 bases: TGTGCCAGCAGCCCGGGATGGGGAGTCCGTGGCTACACCTTC.

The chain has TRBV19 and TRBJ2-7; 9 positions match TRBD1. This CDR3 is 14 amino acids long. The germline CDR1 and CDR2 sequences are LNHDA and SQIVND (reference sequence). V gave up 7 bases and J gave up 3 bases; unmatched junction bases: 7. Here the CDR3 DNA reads TGTGCCAGTACCCTGAGGACAGGGGTCTACGAGCAGTACTTC. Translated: CASTLRTGVYEQYF.

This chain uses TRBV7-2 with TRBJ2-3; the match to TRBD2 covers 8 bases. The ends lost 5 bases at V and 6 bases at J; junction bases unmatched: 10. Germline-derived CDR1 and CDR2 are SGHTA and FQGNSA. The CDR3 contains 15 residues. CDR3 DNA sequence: TGTGCCAGCAGCCCGGGGGGGCCCTACCGGGATACGCAGTATTTT. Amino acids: CASSPGGPYRDTQYF. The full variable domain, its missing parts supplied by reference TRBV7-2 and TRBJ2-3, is GAGVSQSPSNKVTEKGKDVELRCDPISGHTALYWYRQSLGQGLEFLIYFQGNSAPDKSGLPSDRFSAERTGGSVSTLTIQRTQQEDSAVYLCASSPGGPYRDTQYFGPGTRLTVL.

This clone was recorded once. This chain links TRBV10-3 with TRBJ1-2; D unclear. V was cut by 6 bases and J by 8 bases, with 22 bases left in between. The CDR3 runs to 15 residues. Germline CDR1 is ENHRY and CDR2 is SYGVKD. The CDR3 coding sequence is TGTGCCATCAGCGATGCCCTTGACGGGTTAGTGGGCTACACCTTC. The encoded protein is CAISDALDGLVGYTF.

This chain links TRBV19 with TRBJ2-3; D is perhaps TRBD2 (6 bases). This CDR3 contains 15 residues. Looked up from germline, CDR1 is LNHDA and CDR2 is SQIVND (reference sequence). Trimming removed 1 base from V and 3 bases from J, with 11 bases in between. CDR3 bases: TGTGCCAGTAGTATAGCGAGGAGGGGAACAGATACGCAGTATTTT. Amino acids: CASSIARRGTDTQYF.

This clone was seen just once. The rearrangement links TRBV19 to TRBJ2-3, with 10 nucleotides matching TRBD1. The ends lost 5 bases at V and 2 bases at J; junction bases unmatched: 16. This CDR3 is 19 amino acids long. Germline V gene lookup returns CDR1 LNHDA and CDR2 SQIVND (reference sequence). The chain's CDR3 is CASSLGQGRLAGSTDTQYF. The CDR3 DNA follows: TGTGCCAGTAGTCTGGGACAGGGGAGGCTAGCGGGTTCCACAGATACGCAGTATTTT.

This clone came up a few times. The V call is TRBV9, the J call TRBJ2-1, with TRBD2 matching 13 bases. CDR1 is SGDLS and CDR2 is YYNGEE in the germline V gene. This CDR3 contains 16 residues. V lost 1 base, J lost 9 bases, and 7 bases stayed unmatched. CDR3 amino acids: CASSVRTSGSSGEQFF. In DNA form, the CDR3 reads TGTGCCAGCAGCGTAAGGACTAGCGGGAGTTCCGGTGAGCAGTTCTTC. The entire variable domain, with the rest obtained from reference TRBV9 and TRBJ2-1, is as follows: DSGVTQTPKHLITATGQRVTLRCSPRSGDLSVYWYQQSLDQGLQFLIQYYNGEERAKGNILERFSAQQFPDLHSELNLSSLELGDSALYFCASSVRTSGSSGEQFFGPGTRLTVL.